Listed below are T cell receptor beta chains from one sample, sequenced in a study of T-cell memory formation after mild COVID-19. TCRdb re-derived calls from the 5' RACE reads in MiXCR, one entry per CDR3 protein. The data hold about 390,000 distinct CDR3 sequences, with 15% to 20% observed a single time. Input material: PBMCs or a T cell subset sorted from them (not recorded which). The receptors here all came from a man aged 18 to 30 who had mild COVID-19 (a few samples of this study predate the infection). Cell type and time point are not known. Both conserved end residues are part of each CDR3.

j_call v_call cdr3_length cdr3_aa
TRBJ2-2 TRBV9 13 CASDPGDTGELFF
TRBJ2-4 TRBV4-3 15 CASSQVAGDKNIQYF
TRBJ2-2 TRBV11-2 15 CASSFGLARAGELFF
TRBJ1-4 TRBV4-1 15 CASSRMDPLREKLFF
TRBJ2-3 TRBV10-3 16 CAISGVGAASTDTQYF
TRBJ2-2 TRBV4-1 14 CASSQVGRAGELFF
TRBJ2-5 TRBV7-2 16 CASSQASGGAGETQYF
TRBJ1-2 TRBV11-2 15 CASSSDSYTNYGYTF
TRBJ1-2 TRBV7-3 16 CASSAPHGQGISGYTF
TRBJ2-1 TRBV7-9 15 CASSLFRFGRDEQFF
TRBJ2-5 TRBV2 13 CASADSAPETQYF
TRBJ2-3 TRBV4-2 13 CASSQGSGDTQYF
TRBJ2-3 TRBV20-1 17 CSAEPWTGGGLTDTQYF
TRBJ1-2 TRBV2 14 CASSARGAEDGYTF
TRBJ1-1 TRBV7-2 14 CASSFVLRGTEAFF
TRBJ2-3 TRBV7-2 15 CASSLSAGGRDTQYF
TRBJ2-5 TRBV5-1 12 CASSREGETQYF
TRBJ2-1 TRBV5-1 16 CASSPPGDRGLGGQFF
TRBJ1-5 TRBV7-2 15 CASSFTGGRGQPQHF
TRBJ1-5 TRBV6-1 13 CASSETGAQPQHF
TRBJ2-2 TRBV6-5 18 CASSYSSVWLANTGELFF
TRBJ2-1 TRBV12-3/TRBV12-4 15 CASSLAGKPFDEQFF
TRBJ2-5 TRBV20-1 12 CSARAGVETQYF
TRBJ2-7 TRBV5-1 16 CASSLGLAVGSYEQYF
TRBJ1-1 TRBV12-3/TRBV12-4 16 CASSFGRFGGYTEAFF
TRBJ2-6 TRBV7-2 18 CASSFQGTTGFGANVLTF
TRBJ2-5 TRBV5-1 20 CASTPARTSGIGSSGETQHF
TRBJ1-1 TRBV5-1 17 CASSLYPSRPVRTEAFF
TRBJ1-1 TRBV7-2 15 CASSYEARIRGWGFF
TRBJ1-2 TRBV7-9 13 CASGQGLGYGYTF
TRBJ1-2 TRBV9 15 CASSSPQGAGYGYTF
TRBJ1-2 TRBV5-1 14 CASSLSSQGYGYTF
TRBJ1-1 TRBV5-6 12 CASSLAANEAFF
TRBJ1-5 TRBV7-2 13 CASSLALDQPQHF
TRBJ2-2 TRBV4-1 16 CASSHRDRGPTGELFF
TRBJ2-1 TRBV10-2 13 CASSDLVSNEQFF
TRBJ1-2 TRBV19 12 CASSIPWDGYTF
TRBJ1-5 TRBV12-3/TRBV12-4 17 CASSFGQGADSNQPQHF
TRBJ1-2 TRBV7-2 14 CASSSPTGLYGYTF
TRBJ1-2 TRBV12-3/TRBV12-4 12 CASSRRGPGYTF
TRBJ1-5 TRBV6-2/TRBV6-3 14 CASSYSGRNPPQHF
TRBJ2-5 TRBV15 13 CATSNTPGETQYF
TRBJ2-4 TRBV20-1 13 CSAPTGDLNIQYF
TRBJ1-2 TRBV7-9 13 CASSLSGFNGYTF
TRBJ2-5 TRBV19 11 CATATWETQYF
TRBJ2-6 TRBV5-5 13 CASSVYGANVLTF
TRBJ2-2 TRBV7-2 15 CASSLGVGNTGELFF
TRBJ2-5 TRBV2 12 CASSAQGQTQYF
TRBJ1-1 TRBV7-2 14 CASSSRGRNTEAFF
TRBJ2-1 TRBV7-3 15 CASSFGGASGNEQFF
TRBJ2-4 TRBV24-1 13 CASQGFVGDIQYF
TRBJ1-3 TRBV11-2 16 CASSLAPPGRGNTIYF
TRBJ2-2 TRBV20-1 13 CSAKQGIAGELFF